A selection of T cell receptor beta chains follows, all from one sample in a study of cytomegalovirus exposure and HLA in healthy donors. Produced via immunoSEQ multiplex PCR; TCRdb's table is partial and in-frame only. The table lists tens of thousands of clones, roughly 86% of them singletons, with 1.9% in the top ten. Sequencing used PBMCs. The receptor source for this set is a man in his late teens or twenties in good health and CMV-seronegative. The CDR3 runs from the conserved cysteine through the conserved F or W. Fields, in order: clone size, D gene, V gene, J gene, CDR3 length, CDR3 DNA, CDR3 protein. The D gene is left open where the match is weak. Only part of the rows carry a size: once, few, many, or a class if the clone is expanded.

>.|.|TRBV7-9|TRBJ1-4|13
TGTGCCAGCTCAAATCCGGTCGGTGAAAAACTGTTTTTT
CASSNPVGEKLFF
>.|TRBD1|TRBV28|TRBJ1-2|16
TGTGCCAGCACCATCCCCGGGGCGGGACAGGGCAGTGGCTACACCTTC
CASTIPGAGQGSGYTF
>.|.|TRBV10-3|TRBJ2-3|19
TGTGCCATCAGTGAGTCGGTAGGGGTCACTTCCTCTAGCACAGATACGCAGTATTTT
CAISESVGVTSSSTDTQYF
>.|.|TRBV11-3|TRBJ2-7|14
TGTGCCAGCAGCTTTAAGTGGCCACCGTACGAGCAGTACTTC
CASSFKWPPYEQYF
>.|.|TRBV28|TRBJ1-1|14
TGTGCCAGCAGCCATAGGGGTACGAGGACTGAAGCTTTCTTT
CASSHRGTRTEAFF
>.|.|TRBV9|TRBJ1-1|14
TGTGCCAGCAGCGTAGCAGGGAAGGCTACTGAAGCTTTCTTT
CASSVAGKATEAFF
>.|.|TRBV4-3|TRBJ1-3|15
TGCGCCAGCAGCCAAGATTTGGCCGGGGGAAACACCATATATTTT
CASSQDLAGGNTIYF
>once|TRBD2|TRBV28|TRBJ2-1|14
TGTGCCAGCAGCCTTCTAGCGGGGCGGAATGAGCAGTTCTTC
CASSLLAGRNEQFF
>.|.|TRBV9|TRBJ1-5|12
TGTGCCAGCAGCGCCGGGGGTCAGCCCCAGCATTTT
CASSAGGQPQHF
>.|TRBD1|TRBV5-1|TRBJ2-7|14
TGCGCCAGCAGCTTTACAGGGGGCTGGTACGAGCAGTACTTC
CASSFTGGWYEQYF
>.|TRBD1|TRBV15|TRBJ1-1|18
TGTGCCACCAGCAGAGATGGGGTTCTAACAGGGGTGGACACTGAAGCTTTCTTT
CATSRDGVLTGVDTEAFF
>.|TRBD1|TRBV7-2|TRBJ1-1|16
TGTGCCAGCAGCTCATTCCTACAGGGGGCCTCGGCTGAAGCTTTCTTT
CASSSFLQGASAEAFF
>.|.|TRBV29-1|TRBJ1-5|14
TGCAGCGTTGGGGGCGGCCTTAGCAATCAGCCCCAGCATTTT
CSVGGGLSNQPQHF
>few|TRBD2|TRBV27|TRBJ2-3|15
TGTGCCAGCAGTTTAGTTGCGGGAGGGACAGATACGCAGTATTTT
CASSLVAGGTDTQYF
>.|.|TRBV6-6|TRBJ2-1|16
TGTGCCAGCAGTTATCCGACAGGCTCCATCGGGAATGAGCAGTTCTTC
CASSYPTGSIGNEQFF
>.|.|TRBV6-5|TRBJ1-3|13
TGTGCCACCTCAGGGAATCCTGGAAACACCATATATTTT
CATSGNPGNTIYF
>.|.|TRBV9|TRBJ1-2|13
TGTGCCAGCAGCGTGCCGGGAGGGTATGGCTACACCTTC
CASSVPGGYGYTF
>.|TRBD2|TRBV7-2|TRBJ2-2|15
TGTGCCAGCAGGGTGGCTAGCGGATACGCCGGGGAGCTGTTTTTT
CASRVASGYAGELFF
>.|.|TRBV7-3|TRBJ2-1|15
TGTGCCAGCAGCCTCGGCACAGGGATTAACAATGAGCAGTTCTTC
CASSLGTGINNEQFF
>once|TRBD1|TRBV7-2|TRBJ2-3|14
TGTGCCAGCAGCCCCGACAGGGACACAGATACGCAGTATTTT
CASSPDRDTDTQYF
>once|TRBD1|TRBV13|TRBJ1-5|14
TGTGCCAGCAGTAATACAGGGGAGACTCAGCCCCAGCATTTT
CASSNTGETQPQHF
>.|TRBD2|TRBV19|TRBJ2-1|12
TGTGCCAGTAGCCAAATAGCGGGTGAGCAGTTCTTC
CASSQIAGEQFF
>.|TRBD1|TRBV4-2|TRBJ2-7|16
TGTGCCAGCAGCCACGATATGGACAGGGTAACCTACGAGCAGTACTTC
CASSHDMDRVTYEQYF
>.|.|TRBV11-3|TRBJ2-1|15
TGTGCCAGCAGCCTGGGAGGACTTGGCTACAATGAGCAGTTCTTC
CASSLGGLGYNEQFF
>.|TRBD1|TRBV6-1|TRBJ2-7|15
TGTGCCAGCAGGGAGACAGGGGGCGAATCCTACGAGCAGTACTTC
CASRETGGESYEQYF
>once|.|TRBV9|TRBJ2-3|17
TGTGCCAGCAGCGTAGATCTGCTTGGGGGGATTAGAGATACGCAGTATTTT
CASSVDLLGGIRDTQYF
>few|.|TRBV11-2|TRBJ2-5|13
TGTGCCAGCAGCTTAGGACAGAAAGAGACCCAGTACTTC
CASSLGQKETQYF
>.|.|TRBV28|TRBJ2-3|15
TGTGCCAGCAGCCTGTCGGCAGGGTTCATAGATACGCAGTATTTT
CASSLSAGFIDTQYF
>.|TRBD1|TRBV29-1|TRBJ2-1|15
TGCAGCGTTGTGGGCGGACAGGGCGACCGCCGTGAGCAGTTCTTC
CSVVGGQGDRREQFF
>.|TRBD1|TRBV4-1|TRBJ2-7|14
TGCGCCAGCAGCGAAATGGGACAGGGTGACGAGCAGTACTTC
CASSEMGQGDEQYF
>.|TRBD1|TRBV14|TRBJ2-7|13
TGTGCCAGCAGTCGGACAGGGTATCACGAGCAGTACTTC
CASSRTGYHEQYF